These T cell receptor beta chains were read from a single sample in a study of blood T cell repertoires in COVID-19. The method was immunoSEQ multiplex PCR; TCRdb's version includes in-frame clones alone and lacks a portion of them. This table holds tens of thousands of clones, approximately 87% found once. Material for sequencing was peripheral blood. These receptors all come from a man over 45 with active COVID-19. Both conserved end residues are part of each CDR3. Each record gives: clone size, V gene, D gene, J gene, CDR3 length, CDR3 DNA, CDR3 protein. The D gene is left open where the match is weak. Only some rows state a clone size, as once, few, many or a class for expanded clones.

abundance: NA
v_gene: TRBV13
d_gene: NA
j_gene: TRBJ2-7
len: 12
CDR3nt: TGTGCCAGCAGCTTAGGAGCCCGGAGGCAGTACTTC
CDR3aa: CASSLGARRQYF

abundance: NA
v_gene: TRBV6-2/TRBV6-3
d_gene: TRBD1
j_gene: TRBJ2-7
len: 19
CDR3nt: TGTGCCAGCAGCCCCCAAGAGAGGACAGGACTCGAAACCTCCTACGAGCAGTACTTC
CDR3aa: CASSPQERTGLETSYEQYF

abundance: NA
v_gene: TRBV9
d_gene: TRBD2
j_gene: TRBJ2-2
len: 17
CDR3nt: TGTGCCAGCAGCGCCGGGACTAGCGGGATTAACACCGGGGAGCTGTTTTTT
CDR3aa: CASSAGTSGINTGELFF

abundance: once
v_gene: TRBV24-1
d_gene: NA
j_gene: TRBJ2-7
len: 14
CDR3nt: TGTGCCACCAGTGGTCCCGGACTAATCTACGAGCAGTACTTC
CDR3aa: CATSGPGLIYEQYF

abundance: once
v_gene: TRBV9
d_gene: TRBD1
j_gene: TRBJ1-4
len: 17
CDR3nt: TGTGCCAGCAGCCCCCGGTCTTGGACAGGGCCTAATGAAAAACTGTTTTTT
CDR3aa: CASSPRSWTGPNEKLFF

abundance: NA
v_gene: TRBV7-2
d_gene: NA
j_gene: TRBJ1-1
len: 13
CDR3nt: TGTGCCAGCAGCGTCGAGGGATTAACTGAAGCTTTCTTT
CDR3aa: CASSVEGLTEAFF

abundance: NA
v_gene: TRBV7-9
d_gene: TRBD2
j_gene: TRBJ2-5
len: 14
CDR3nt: TGTGCCAGCAGCCTGGGACTAGCGGAAGAGACCCAGTACTTC
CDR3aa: CASSLGLAEETQYF

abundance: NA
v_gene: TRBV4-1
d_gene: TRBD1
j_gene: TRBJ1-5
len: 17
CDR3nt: TGCGCCAGCAGCCAATGGCCCCGGGACAGGGCTGGTCAGCCCCAGCATTTT
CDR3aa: CASSQWPRDRAGQPQHF

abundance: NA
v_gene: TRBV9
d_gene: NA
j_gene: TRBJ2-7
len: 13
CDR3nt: TGTGCCAGCAGCGTACAAACCGACAGCGAGCAGTACTTC
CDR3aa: CASSVQTDSEQYF

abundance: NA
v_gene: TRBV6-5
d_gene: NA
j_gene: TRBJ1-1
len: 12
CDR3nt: TGTGCCAGCAGCACAAACAGGGTTGAAGCTTTCTTT
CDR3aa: CASSTNRVEAFF

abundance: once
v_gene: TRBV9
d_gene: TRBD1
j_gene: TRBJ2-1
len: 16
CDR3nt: TGTGCCAGCAGCGTAGGGGGGACAGGGGGCATCAATGAGCAGTTCTTC
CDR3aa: CASSVGGTGGINEQFF